This TCR beta chain was identified in a study of cytomegalovirus exposure and HLA in healthy donors. The CDR3 consists of 14 residues. In germline, CDR1 is MNHNS, CDR2 SASEGT. 60 Vbeta and 13 Jbeta primers were used in PCR. Here immunoSEQ multiplex PCR was the method, and the copy in TCRdb shows in-frame clones only, minus some. This repertoire shows over 80,000 clones, about 79% found once; its top ten account for roughly 3.8%. Remarks on this clone: The junction shows a germline mismatch at one end, possibly a read error.

Source material: PBMCs. The chain links TRBV6-1 to TRBJ2-7; 8 positions match TRBD2. The sequence derives from a man aged 50 to 60 in good health and CMV-seronegative. This chain's CDR3 is CASRITSGSYEQSF. In nucleotides, the CDR3 is TGTGCCAGCAGGATCACTAGCGGAAGCTACGAGCAGTCCTTC.